A single sample is the source of the 32 T cell receptor beta chains below, sequenced in a study of somatic mutations in cytotoxic T cells in rheumatoid arthritis (dated by TCRdb to about 2017). The method was the immunoSEQ multiplex PCR assay. TCRdb holds this immuneACCESS table with in-frame rearrangements only. Some clones are missing; in checked studies, unresolved V genes explain under half, and the rest has no known cause. In all, the sample holds 15,000 to 20,000 clones, and roughly 80% of those were seen once. The biggest ten clones account for roughly 12% of the sample. Sequencing input: CD8+ T cells sorted from blood. Receptor source: an adult with rheumatoid arthritis.

The chain uses TRBV7-8 and TRBJ1-1, with a tentative D call TRBD1 (6 bases). Germline lookup yields CDR1 SGHVS and CDR2 FQNEAQ. V lost 3 bases to trimming and J lost 5 bases, with 16 bases between them. The CDR3 totals 15 residues. The CDR3 protein is CASSLGHPLGTEAFF. The CDR3 coding sequence is TGTGCCAGCAGCTTGGGACATCCATTGGGAACTGAAGCTTTCTTT.

The V and J genes are TRBV7-6 and TRBJ1-2; D might be TRBD1 (5 bases). This CDR3 is 15 amino acids long. Germline CDR1 reads SGHVS; CDR2 reads FNYEAQ. V was trimmed by 4 bases and J by 2 bases, leaving 14 bases between them. The chain's CDR3 is CASSSRQISNYGYTF. CDR3 in DNA: TGTGCCAGCAGCTCCCGACAGATTTCAAACTATGGCTACACCTTC.

V usage is TRBV28 and J usage is TRBJ1-5; no definite D call. CDR1 and CDR2 (germline): MDHEN, SYDVKM. This CDR3 has 14 amino acids. Trimming took off 8 bases at V and 0 bases at J, with 11 bases between the two ends. The CDR3 nucleotides read TGTGCCAGCCTTGAGGCCTATAGCAATCAGCCCCAGCATTTT. Encoded protein: CASLEAYSNQPQHF.

The V gene is TRBV4-1, the J gene TRBJ1-4, with a possible D match to TRBD1 (5 bases). Trimming shortened V by 0 bases and J by 7 bases, and 18 bases separated the two germline ends. Germline V gene sequence: CDR1 MGHRA, CDR2 YSYEKL. This CDR3 is 17 amino acids long. CDR3 bases: TGCGCCAGCAGCCAAGATAAGGAGGGTGGAAGGGGTGAAAAACTGTTTTTT. Amino acids: CASSQDKEGGRGEKLFF.

The sample holds one count of this clone. This chain links TRBV9 with TRBJ1-4; the match to TRBD1 covers 11 bases. Germline CDR1 reads SGDLS; CDR2 reads YYNGEE. The CDR3 has 15 residues. Trimming cost V 4 bases and J 4 bases; bases outside gene matches: 3. The CDR3 loop reads CASSSGTGGNEKLFF. For the CDR3, the DNA is TGTGCCAGCAGCTCCGGGACAGGGGGTAATGAAAAACTGTTTTTT.

The count of this clone is one. The rearrangement uses TRBV18 and TRBJ2-5, with D possibly TRBD2 on 6 matching bases. V was cut by 4 bases and J by 3 bases, with 9 bases left in between. The CDR3 runs 13 residues. The germline V gene encodes CDR1 KGHSH and CDR2 LQKENI. The CDR3 loop reads CASSLPGEETQYF. As DNA, the CDR3 is TGTGCCAGCTCACTCCCGGGGGAAGAGACCCAGTACTTC.

This chain joins TRBV4-1 and TRBJ2-2; D is ambiguous. CDR3 length: 15 residues. Germline CDR1 MGHRA, CDR2 YSYEKL. Trimming removed 0 bases at V and 7 bases at J, with 12 bases between. CDR3 amino acids: CASSQEGAPGGELFF. CDR3 in DNA: TGCGCCAGCAGCCAAGAAGGAGCCCCCGGCGGGGAGCTGTTTTTT.

The chain uses TRBV6-1 and TRBJ1-5, with 12 bases that match TRBD1. Germline CDR1 reads MNHNS; CDR2 reads SASEGT. The CDR3 consists of 17 residues. V shed 0 bases, J shed 6 bases, and the junction held 6 bases outside the gene matches. Written as DNA, the CDR3 is TGTGCCAGCAGTGAAGCGGTGGGACAGGGGGCGAGTCAGCCCCAGCATTTT. Its protein product is CASSEAVGQGASQPQHF.

The genes are TRBV5-4 and TRBJ1-2; perhaps TRBD1 as D (5 bases). Trimming shortened V by 4 bases and J by 1 base, and 14 bases separated the two germline ends. The germline V gene encodes CDR1 SGHNT and CDR2 YYREEE (reference sequence). The CDR3 sequence is 15 residues long. The CDR3: CASSTAYGGNYGYTF. The DNA for the CDR3 is TGTGCCAGCAGCACAGCTTATGGGGGTAACTATGGCTACACCTTC.

CDR3 coding DNA: TGTGCCAGCAGCTATAGCGAGACCCAGTACTTC. This translates into CASSYSETQYF. This sequence joins TRBV5-6 and TRBJ2-5; D call uncertain. The CDR3 sequence is 11 residues long. V lost 3 bases to trimming and J lost 5 bases, with 5 bases between them. Germline-derived CDR1 and CDR2 are SGHDT and YYEEEE.

This rearrangement joins TRBV5-1 to TRBJ1-5; 8 bases align to TRBD1. Germline values: CDR1 SGHRS, CDR2 YFSETQ. J lost 2 bases, V lost 9 bases, and 7 bases had no gene match. CDR3 size: 14 residues. This chain's CDR3 is CAKRTGSGNQPQHF. CDR3 nucleotide sequence: TGCGCCAAACGGACAGGGTCGGGCAATCAGCCCCAGCATTTT.

This clone occurred a few times. The chain's CDR3 is CASSQVYRGSYEQYF. The DNA of the CDR3 is TGCGCCAGCAGCCAAGTTTACAGGGGATCTTACGAGCAGTACTTC. The chain is built from TRBV4-1 and TRBJ2-7; 7 bases agree with TRBD1. V trimming: 1 base; J trimming: 4 bases; junction bases outside the gene matches: 7. The germline CDR1 and CDR2 sequences are MGHRA and YSYEKL. The CDR3 runs to 15 residues.

This rearrangement joins TRBV11-3 to TRBJ2-1, with D maybe TRBD2 (5 bases). This CDR3 is 12 amino acids long. The ends were cut back, 8 bases at V and 8 bases at J, with 13 bases in the middle. CDR1 and CDR2 from the germline V gene are SGHNT and YENEEA. The CDR3 DNA is TGTGCCAGCGGAGGAAGGGCGGATGAGCAGTTCTTC. It encodes CASGGRADEQFF.

CDR3 amino acids: CASSVGAPGNEQFF. The DNA of the CDR3 is TGTGCCAGCAGTGTAGGGGCCCCCGGCAATGAGCAGTTCTTC. V and J are TRBV6-4 and TRBJ2-1, with D perhaps TRBD1 (5 bases). CDR3 length equals 14 residues. V shed 4 bases and J shed 6 bases, with 13 bases lying between them. CDR1 and CDR2 (germline): MRHNA, SNTAGT.

This clone was seen a handful of times. V usage is TRBV6-1 and J usage is TRBJ2-2, with D possibly being TRBD2 (5 bases). In germline, CDR1 is MNHNS, CDR2 SASEGT. Trimming left V 7 bases short and J 5 bases short, with 14 bases between. The CDR3 covers 14 residues. DNA of the CDR3: TGTGCCAGCATGGGGTTGGAGGATACCGGGGAGCTGTTTTTT. Protein sequence: CASMGLEDTGELFF.

The J gene is TRBJ1-2, the V gene TRBV6-1, with a weak D call TRBD1 (5 bases). Trimming pared 1 base from V and 4 bases from J, leaving 10 bases between. Germline lookup yields CDR1 MNHNS and CDR2 SASEGT. The CDR3 has 14 residues. This CDR3 reads CASSEGGEPYGYTF. CDR3 bases: TGTGCCAGCAGTGAAGGGGGGGAACCCTATGGCTACACCTTC.

The rearrangement links TRBV2 to TRBJ2-7; D perhaps matches TRBD1 (6 bases). CDR3 length: 14 residues. V lost 4 bases, J lost 3 bases, and 13 bases lay in between. Germline V lookup: CDR1 SNHLY, CDR2 FYNNEI. The CDR3 nucleotides are TGTGCCAGCAGTGTCGACAGGAACAGCTACGAGCAGTACGTC. Its protein is CASSVDRNSYEQYV.

The rearrangement links TRBV20-1 to TRBJ2-1; no clear D gene. The CDR3 loop spans 11 amino acids. The ends were cut back, 6 bases at V and 6 bases at J, with 9 bases in the middle. Germline CDR1 reads DFQATT; CDR2 reads SNEGSKA (reference sequence). The CDR3 DNA follows: TGCAGTGCCCCGGACGGCAATGAGCAGTTCTTC. It encodes CSAPDGNEQFF.

The genes are TRBV5-4 and TRBJ2-7; TRBD1 is a possible D gene (6 bases). The V gene lost 6 bases and the J gene lost 2 bases, with 12 bases spanning the gap. CDR3 length equals 13 residues. Germline V CDR1 and CDR2: SGHNT, YYREEE (reference sequence). The chain's CDR3 is CASTDRLTYEQYF. The CDR3 DNA sequence: TGTGCCAGCACGGACAGATTGACCTACGAGCAGTACTTC.

The chain is built from TRBV5-8 and TRBJ1-5, with TRBD1 identical over 8 bases. The CDR3 is 14 amino acids. V lost 0 bases, J lost 4 bases, and 0 bases stayed unmatched. Germline V lookup: CDR1 SGHTS, CDR2 YDEGEE. The CDR3 here is CASSLGTGNQPQHF. CDR3 DNA sequence: TGTGCCAGCAGCTTGGGGACAGGGAATCAGCCCCAGCATTTT.

This clone occurred a few times. This rearrangement joins TRBV7-9 to TRBJ2-5; no reliable D call. CDR1 and CDR2 (germline): SEHNR, FQNEAQ (reference sequence). Trimming stripped 8 bases from V and 5 bases from J, with 6 bases between. The CDR3 is made up of 10 amino acids. Written as DNA, the CDR3 is TGTGCCAGCGCTCGGGAGACCCAGTACTTC. Translation: CASARETQYF.

CDR3 region: CASSPSRDKYQPQHF. CDR3 nucleotide sequence: TGTGCCAGCAGCCCCTCTCGGGACAAATATCAGCCCCAGCATTTT. The chain has TRBV5-5 and TRBJ1-5; D is perhaps TRBD1 (6 bases). Deletions cut 4 bases from V and 5 bases from J, with 16 bases between. Germline assignment: CDR1 SGHKS and CDR2 YYEKEE (reference sequence). The CDR3 is made up of 15 amino acids.

This clone was seen a handful of times. DNA for the CDR3: TGTGCCAGCAGACCCCCGGGGGGTTACGAGCAGTACGTC. This encodes CASRPPGGYEQYV. The chain couples TRBV27 to TRBJ2-7; 7 nucleotides agree with TRBD2. This CDR3 has 13 residues. The germline CDR1 and CDR2 sequences are MNHEY and SMNVEV (reference sequence). Trimming at V came to 6 bases and at J to 4 bases, leaving 6 bases not matched to a gene.

V is TRBV15 and J is TRBJ1-2; 8 bases line up with TRBD1. The V gene's germline CDR1 is LNHNV and CDR2 YYDKDF (reference sequence). The CDR3 consists of 14 residues. The V gene end was trimmed by 4 bases and the J gene end by 4 bases; junction bases not matched to a gene: 5. The CDR3 region is CATSTEGQGYGYTF. In DNA form, the CDR3 reads TGTGCCACCAGCACTGAAGGACAGGGCTATGGCTACACCTTC.

This clone occurred once. The junction shows a germline mismatch at one end, possibly a read error. The sample has other DNA sequences that encode this CDR3 too. V is TRBV4-2 and J is TRBJ2-3, with 9 bases aligning to TRBD2. The germline V gene encodes CDR1 LGHNA and CDR2 YNFKEQ. The CDR3 has 18 residues. CDR3 nucleotides: TGTGCCAGCAGTCAAGATAGATGGAGCGGGGGGTCCGGGGGTACGCAGTATTTT. Protein product: CASSQDRWSGGSGGTQYF.

The gene calls are TRBV30 and TRBJ1-4; tentatively, D is TRBD1 (6 bases). V lost 2 bases to trimming and J lost 8 bases, with 21 bases between them. The CDR3 is made up of 16 amino acids. The germline CDR1 and CDR2 sequences are GTSNPN and SVGIG (reference sequence). The CDR3 here is CAWSFASTGCCEKLFF. CDR3 in DNA: TGTGCCTGGAGTTTCGCTTCGACAGGCTGTTGCGAAAAACTGTTTTTT.

This clone turned up a few times. The chain joins TRBV4-1 to TRBJ1-4; TRBD1 is a possible D gene (6 bases). The germline CDR1 and CDR2 sequences are MGHRA and YSYEKL. Trimming stripped 0 bases from V and 8 bases from J, with 10 bases between. The CDR3 length is 14 residues. CDR3 nucleotide sequence: TGCGCCAGCAGCCAAGAAACAGGGAGGGAAAAACTGTTTTTT. Translating gives CASSQETGREKLFF.

This clone was seen a single time. The gene calls are TRBV5-4 and TRBJ1-1, with D hard to call. V was clipped by 2 bases and J by 2 bases, with 7 bases between them. CDR1 SGHNT and CDR2 YYREEE come from the germline V gene (reference sequence). This CDR3 has 13 residues. The DNA for the CDR3 is TGTGCCAGCAGCTTATACCTTAACACTGAAGCTTTCTTT. Residues: CASSLYLNTEAFF.

CDR3 sequence (DNA): TGTGCCAGCAGAGATGGGGGCGCGGACTATGGCTACACCTTC. Translated, it gives CASRDGGADYGYTF. The rearrangement uses TRBV7-9 and TRBJ1-2; perhaps TRBD1 as D (6 bases). The V end was cut by 6 bases, the J end by 3 bases, with 14 bases between. Germline V CDR1 and CDR2: SEHNR, FQNEAQ (reference sequence). The CDR3 extends over 14 amino acids.

The CDR3, as DNA: TGCGCCAGCAGTCTAAACAATGAGCAGTTCTTC. Translating it yields CASSLNNEQFF. The chain couples TRBV5-1 to TRBJ2-1; the D is unclear. The ends were cut back, 5 bases at V and 5 bases at J, with 5 bases in the middle. This CDR3 is 11 amino acids long. The germline CDR1 and CDR2 sequences are SGHRS and YFSETQ.

V and J are TRBV18 and TRBJ2-7, with 7 bases identical to TRBD1. The CDR3 is made up of 15 amino acids. Trimming cost V 4 bases and J 2 bases; bases outside gene matches: 8. Germline V gives CDR1 KGHSH, CDR2 LQKENI. CDR3 loop: CASSQPAGTAYEQYF. CDR3 coding DNA: TGTGCCAGCTCACAACCCGCCGGGACAGCCTACGAGCAGTACTTC.

This clone was recorded a few times. The chain couples TRBV10-3 to TRBJ1-1; possibly TRBD1 for D (5 bases). Trimming cost V 0 bases and J 4 bases, with 15 bases left between them. CDR1 is ENHRY, CDR2 SYGVKD, per germline. CDR3 length equals 16 residues. The CDR3 sequence is CAISESTLAGRTEAFF. In nucleotides, the CDR3 is TGTGCCATCAGTGAGTCGACTCTTGCAGGGCGCACTGAAGCTTTCTTT.